This entry features one T cell receptor beta chain sequence. Repertoires were generated with immunoSEQ multiplex PCR, while TCRdb's copy carries only in-frame clones and drops some. The sample consists of about 160,000 clones, 87% of them appearing once. This record comes from a study of blood T cell repertoires in COVID-19. The CDR3 length is 17 residues. Germline lookup yields CDR1 MDHEN and CDR2 SYDVKM. V lost 1 base, J lost 8 bases, and 12 bases stayed unmatched. The sequence derives from a woman aged 55-69 years who had recovered from COVID-19. The rearrangement uses TRBV28 and TRBJ1-4; 8 bases agree with TRBD1. Sequenced material: peripheral blood. In nucleotides, the CDR3 is TGTGCCAGCAGTTTATCCCAGGGGGCCGGCAAAGGCGAAAAACTGTTTTTT. Its protein is CASSLSQGAGKGEKLFF.